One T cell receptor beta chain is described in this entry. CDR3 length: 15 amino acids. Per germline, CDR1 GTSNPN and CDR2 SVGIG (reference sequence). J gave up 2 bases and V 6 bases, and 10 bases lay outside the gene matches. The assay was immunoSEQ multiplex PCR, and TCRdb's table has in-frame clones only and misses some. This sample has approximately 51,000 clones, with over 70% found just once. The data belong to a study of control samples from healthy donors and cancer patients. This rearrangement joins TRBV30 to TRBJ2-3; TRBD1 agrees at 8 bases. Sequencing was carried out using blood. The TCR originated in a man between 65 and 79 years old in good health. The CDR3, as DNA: TGTGCCTGCTCGCGGACAGGGAGGCCCACAGATACGCAGTATTTT. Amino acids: CACSRTGRPTDTQYF.